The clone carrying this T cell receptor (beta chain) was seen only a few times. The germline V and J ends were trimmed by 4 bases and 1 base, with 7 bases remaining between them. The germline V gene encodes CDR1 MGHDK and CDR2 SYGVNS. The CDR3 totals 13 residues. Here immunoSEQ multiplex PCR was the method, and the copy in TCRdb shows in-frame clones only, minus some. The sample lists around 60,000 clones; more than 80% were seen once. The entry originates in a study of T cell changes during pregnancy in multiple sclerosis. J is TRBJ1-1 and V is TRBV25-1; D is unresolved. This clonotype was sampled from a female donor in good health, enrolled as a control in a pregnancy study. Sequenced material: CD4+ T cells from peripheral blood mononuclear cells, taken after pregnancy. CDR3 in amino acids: CASSATANTEAFF. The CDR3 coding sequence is TGTGCCAGCAGTGCTACAGCGAACACTGAAGCTTTCTTT.